Here is one T cell receptor (beta chain) with its context. No antigen is known for it. These data come from a study of Ad26.COV2.S vaccination and SARS-CoV-2 variants. Study at large: The study gave Ad26.COV2.S intramuscularly, once or twice 56 days apart. General study findings and limits: Those who received the vaccine showed greater spike-specific TCR breadth than those given placebo.

Measured with immunoSEQ multiplex PCR; TCRdb has only the in-frame clones, and not every one. This repertoire shows 380,000 or so clones, about 80% found once; its top ten account for around 7.3%. Described treatment: roughly 20 received Ad26.COV2.S at low or high dose, single or two shots; about 5 received placebo; per-sample allocation not given. Day 63 after the first injection of vaccine or placebo was the sampling time. The vaccine antigen was prefusion-stabilized Wuhan SARS-CoV-2 spike. Germline assignment: CDR1 MNHEY and CDR2 SVGAGI. V lost 0 bases and J lost 9, with 12 bases in between. CDR3 length: 14 residues.

This TCR was sampled from a person between 18 and 65 years old who received the Ad26.COV2.S COVID-19 vaccine or a placebo. Specimen: peripheral blood, collected in a trial of Ad26.COV2.S vaccine versus placebo. The gene calls are TRBV6-5 and TRBJ1-5, with D maybe TRBD1 (5 bases). The CDR3 is CASSYSGTYRPQHF. The CDR3 region has the DNA TGTGCCAGCAGTTACTCAGGGACCTATCGGCCCCAGCATTTT.